One sample yielded the 13 T cell receptor beta chains listed below, sequenced in a study of spatial heterogeneity in lung cancer (dated by TCRdb to the late 2010s). This specimen's time point label, per the study, means: blood at routine non-recurrence follow-up after resection. Libraries were made using 5' RACE. The instrument given in TCRdb is NextSeq 500. Using fastp at Q25 and MiXCR, TCRdb reprocessed the public reads and kept productive beta chains. Each CDR3 protein gets just one entry, which takes the most common genes and DNA from the rows behind it. This sample has fewer than 2,500 distinct CDR3 sequences in its table, and 27% of those were observed once. The ten largest clonotypes hold roughly a quarter of the sample. Sequences were derived from PBMCs, sampled at follow-up. These receptors all come from a male donor with early-stage non-small cell lung cancer.

A few counts support this clonotype. The library was built for alpha chains, so this beta chain is an off-target read and its size means little. This chain connects TRBV11-2 to TRBJ2-5, with 7 bases fitting TRBD2. V dropped 1 base and J dropped 4; count of bases not matched to a gene: 3. The length of the CDR3 is 14 residues. Germline lookup yields CDR1 SGHAT and CDR2 FQNNGV. The CDR3 DNA reads as TGTGCCAGCAGCTTAGGCGGGAGCGGAGAGACCCAGTACTTC. Amino acid sequence: CASSLGGSGETQYF.

This clonotype was detected a few times. This beta chain is an off-target read within a library intended for alpha chains, so its frequency means little. The rearrangement links TRBV5-1 to TRBJ2-7, with 7 bases aligning to TRBD2. The CDR3 has 15 residues. From germline, CDR1 is SGHRS and CDR2 YFSETQ. V dropped 1 base and J dropped 5; count of bases not matched to a gene: 9. The CDR3 reads CASSLPGGSSDEQYF. In DNA, the CDR3 is TGCGCCAGCAGCTTGCCAGGCGGGAGTAGCGACGAGCAGTACTTC.

This clonotype turned up a few times. This beta chain is a stray sequence in a library constructed for alpha chains; its clone size is not meaningful. The V gene is TRBV20-1, the J gene TRBJ2-1; TRBD2 matches 7 bases. There are 15 residues in the CDR3. Germline V gives CDR1 DFQATT, CDR2 SNEGSKA (reference sequence). The junction had 7 bases not matched to a gene; V was cut back by 0 bases and J by 5 bases. The CDR3 protein is CSARDRRLADNEQFF. The CDR3 DNA reads as TGCAGTGCTAGAGATCGGCGGCTAGCGGACAATGAGCAGTTCTTC.

Worth noting for this clonotype: This beta chain is a stray sequence in a library constructed for alpha chains; its clone size is not meaningful. The rearrangement uses TRBV5-1 and TRBJ2-5; 8 positions agree with TRBD1. Germline V gene lookup returns CDR1 SGHRS and CDR2 YFSETQ. The V and J ends lost 0 bases and 0 bases, in that order; junction bases with no gene match: 1. The CDR3 runs 15 residues. The CDR3 protein is CASSLGQGYQETQYF. For the CDR3, the DNA is TGCGCCAGCAGCTTGGGACAGGGGTACCAAGAGACCCAGTACTTC.

This clonotype is categorized as large. This beta chain was picked up by a library intended for alpha chains and is off target, so its count carries little meaning. This chain uses TRBV7-9 with TRBJ2-2; possible D gene TRBD1, 5 bases. Germline V gene lookup returns CDR1 SEHNR and CDR2 FQNEAQ (reference sequence). The ends were cut back, 2 bases at V and 5 bases at J, with 18 bases in the middle. This CDR3 spans 17 amino acids. DNA of the CDR3: TGTGCCAGCAGCTTAACTGGGCAGGGTGTTGAGACCGGGGAGCTGTTTTTT. This gives the protein CASSLTGQGVETGELFF.

The table lists this clonotype with a few counts. Within a library made for alpha chains, this beta chain is off target, and its count is uninformative. V gene TRBV10-3 combines with J gene TRBJ2-5, with TRBD1 identical over 9 bases. The V gene end was trimmed by 6 bases and the J gene end by 5 bases; junction bases not matched to a gene: 7. This CDR3 has 14 residues. The germline V gene encodes CDR1 ENHRY and CDR2 SYGVKD. The CDR3, as DNA: TGTGCCATCAGAACGGGACAGGGCTCGGAGACCCAGTACTTC. Translating gives CAIRTGQGSETQYF.

By frequency in the sample, this clonotype is medium-sized. The library was built for alpha chains, so this beta chain is an off-target read and its size means little. The V and J genes are TRBV4-1 and TRBJ2-1, with TRBD2 matching over 9 bases. The CDR3 is 18 residues long. CDR1 MGHRA and CDR2 YSYEKL come from the germline V gene. Losses at the gene ends were 3 bases for V and 10 bases for J; bases not matched to a gene: 19. CDR3 region: CASSQIDMGLAGTREQFF. In DNA, the CDR3 is TGCGCCAGCAGCCAGATTGATATGGGGCTAGCGGGGACCCGGGAGCAGTTCTTC.

This clonotype came up a few times. This beta chain came through as a stray read in a library set up for alpha chains, and its size says little. The genes are TRBV11-2 and TRBJ2-1; 14 bases line up with TRBD2. The V segment lost 5 bases and the J segment 8 bases; nucleotides outside the gene matches: 11. The germline CDR1 and CDR2 sequences are SGHAT and FQNNGV. This CDR3 has 17 residues. CDR3 in DNA: TGTGCCAGCAGCGCTACCGGGACTAGCGGGAGTATCCATGAGCAGTTCTTC. Encoded protein: CASSATGTSGSIHEQFF. The entire variable domain, with the rest obtained from reference TRBV11-2 and TRBJ2-1, is as follows: EAGVAQSPRYKIIEKRQSVAFWCNPISGHATLYWYQQILGQGPKLLIQFQNNGVVDDSQLPKDRFSAERLKGVDSTLKIQPAKLEDSAVYLCASSATGTSGSIHEQFFGPGTRLTVL.

As for this clonotype: Because the library targeted alpha chains, this beta chain is an off-target read whose size means little. The rearrangement joins TRBV12-3 or TRBV12-4 to TRBJ2-3; D unresolved. The CDR3 has 12 amino acids. V gave up 5 bases and J gave up 5 bases, with 8 bases separating them. The CDR3 DNA reads as TGTGCCAGCAGTCCCCAATTAGATACGCAGTATTTT. Translating gives CASSPQLDTQYF.

On this clonotype: Sequence at one end of the junction differs from germline and may be a read error. Within a library made for alpha chains, this beta chain is off target, and its count is uninformative. The rearrangement uses TRBV20-1 and TRBJ2-3; TRBD2 matches 10 bases. This CDR3 has 15 amino acids. Per germline, CDR1 DFQATT and CDR2 SNEGSKA (reference sequence). CDR3 sequence: CSASGASGSTDTQYF. The CDR3 bases are TGCAGTGCTAGTGGGGCTAGCGGGAGCACGGATACGCAGTATTTT.

This clonotype has just a few counts. Being off target in a library aimed at alpha chains, this beta chain has a size of little meaning. The chain uses TRBV7-9 and TRBJ2-4, with D uncertain. The CDR3 has 14 amino acids. CDR1 and CDR2 (germline): SEHNR, FQNEAQ (reference sequence). Trimming removed 5 bases at V and 3 bases at J, with 11 bases between. The chain's CDR3 is CASSAGPSKNIQYF. The CDR3 coding sequence is TGTGCCAGCAGCGCCGGGCCCAGCAAAAACATTCAGTACTTC. Supplemented by reference TRBV7-9 and TRBJ2-4, the full variable domain reads DTGVSQNPRHKITKRGQNVTFRCDPISEHNRLYWYRQTLGQGPEFLTYFQNEAQLEKSRLLSDRFSAERPKGSFSTLEIQRTEQGDSAMYLCASSAGPSKNIQYFGAGTRLSVL.

This clonotype was found once. This beta chain is a stray read from a library made for alpha chains; its abundance is not meaningful. The J gene is TRBJ2-7, the V gene TRBV27, with 11 bases matching TRBD1. Unmatched junction bases numbered 2, after V lost 4 bases and J lost 3 bases. The CDR3 length is 14 residues. The germline CDR1 and CDR2 sequences are MNHEY and SMNVEV (reference sequence). CDR3 DNA: TGTGCCAGCAGTTCTGGGACAGGGGGCTACGAGCAGTACTTC. Its protein product is CASSSGTGGYEQYF.

This clonotype was seen a few times. With the library built for alpha chains, this beta chain is off target and its frequency is not meaningful. The CDR3 DNA reads as TGTGCCAGCAGCTTAGCCGGATTAAGAGAGACCCAGTACTTC. The encoded protein is CASSLAGLRETQYF. The rearrangement uses TRBV7-2 and TRBJ2-5; D remains ambiguous. Germline V gene lookup returns CDR1 SGHTA and CDR2 FQGNSA. Trimming shortened V by 0 bases and J by 4 bases, and 9 bases separated the two germline ends. This CDR3 contains 14 residues.